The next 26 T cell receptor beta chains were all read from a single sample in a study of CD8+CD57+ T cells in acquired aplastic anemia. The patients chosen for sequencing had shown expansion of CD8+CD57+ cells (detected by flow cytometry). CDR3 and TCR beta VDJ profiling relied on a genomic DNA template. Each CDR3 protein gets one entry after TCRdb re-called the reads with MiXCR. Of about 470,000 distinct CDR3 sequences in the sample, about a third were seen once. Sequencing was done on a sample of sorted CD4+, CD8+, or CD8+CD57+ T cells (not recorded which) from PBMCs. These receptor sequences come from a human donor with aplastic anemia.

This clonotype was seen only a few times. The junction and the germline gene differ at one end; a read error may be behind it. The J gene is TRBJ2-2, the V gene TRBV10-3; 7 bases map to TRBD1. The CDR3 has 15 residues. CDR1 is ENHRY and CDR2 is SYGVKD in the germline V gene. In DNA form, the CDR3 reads TGTGCCAGCAGTCTGGGGCAGGGGGTGCCCGGGGAGCTGTTTTTT. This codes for CASSLGQGVPGELFF.

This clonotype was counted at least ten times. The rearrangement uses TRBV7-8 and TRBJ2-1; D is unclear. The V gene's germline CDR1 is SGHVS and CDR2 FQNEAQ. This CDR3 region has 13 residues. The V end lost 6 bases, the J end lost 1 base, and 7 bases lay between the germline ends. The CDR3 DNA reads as TGTGCCAGCAGTGCCTCTTCCTACAATGAGCAGTTCTTC. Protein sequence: CASSASSYNEQFF.

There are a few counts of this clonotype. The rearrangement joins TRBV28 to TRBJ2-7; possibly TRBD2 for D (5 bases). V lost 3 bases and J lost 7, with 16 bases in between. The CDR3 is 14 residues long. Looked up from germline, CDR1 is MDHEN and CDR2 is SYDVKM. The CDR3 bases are TGTGCCAGCAGTTTGGACTGGGAACTACGGGAGCAGTACTTC. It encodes CASSLDWELREQYF.

The DNA for the CDR3 is TGTGCCAGCAGCGAAGCGGCTAGCACAGATACGCAGTATTTT. Encoded protein: CASSEAASTDTQYF. The chain combines TRBV9 with TRBJ2-3; possible D gene TRBD2, 5 bases. Per the germline V gene, CDR1 is SGDLS and CDR2 is YYNGEE. Deletions cut 3 bases from V and 0 bases from J, with 8 bases between. The CDR3 covers 14 residues.

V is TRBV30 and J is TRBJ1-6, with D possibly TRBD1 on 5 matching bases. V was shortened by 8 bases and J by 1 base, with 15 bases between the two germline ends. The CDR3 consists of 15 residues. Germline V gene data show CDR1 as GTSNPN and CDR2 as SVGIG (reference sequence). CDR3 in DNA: TGTGCCCGGATGGTCGGGGGTTCCTATAATTCACCCCTCCACTTT. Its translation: CARMVGGSYNSPLHF.

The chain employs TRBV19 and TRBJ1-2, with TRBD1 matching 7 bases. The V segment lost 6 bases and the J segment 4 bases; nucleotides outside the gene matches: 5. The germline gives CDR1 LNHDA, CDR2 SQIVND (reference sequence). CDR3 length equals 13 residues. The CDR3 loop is CASRGTDAYGYTF. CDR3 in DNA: TGTGCCAGTAGGGGGACAGACGCCTATGGCTACACCTTC.

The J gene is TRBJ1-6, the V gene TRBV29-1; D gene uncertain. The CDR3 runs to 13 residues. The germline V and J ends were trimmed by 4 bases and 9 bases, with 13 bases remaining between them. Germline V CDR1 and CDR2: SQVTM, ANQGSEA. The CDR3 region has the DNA TGCAGCGTTGCGGGCAGCCCTTTTTCACCCCTCCACTTT. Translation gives CSVAGSPFSPLHF.

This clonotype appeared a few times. The CDR3 sequence: CASSLYTGSHTDTQYF. The CDR3 bases are TGTGCCAGCAGCTTATACACAGGGTCACACACAGATACGCAGTATTTT. This rearrangement joins TRBV5-4 to TRBJ2-3; weak D call: TRBD1 (6 bases). The CDR3 is 16 residues long. Germline V gives CDR1 SGHNT, CDR2 YYREEE (reference sequence). The V end lost 2 bases, the J end lost 2 bases, and 15 bases lay between the germline ends.

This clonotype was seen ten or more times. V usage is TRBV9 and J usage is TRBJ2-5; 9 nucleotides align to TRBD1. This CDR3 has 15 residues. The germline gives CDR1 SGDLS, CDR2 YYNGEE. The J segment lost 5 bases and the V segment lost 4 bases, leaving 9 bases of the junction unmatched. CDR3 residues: CASSPRQGGRETQYF. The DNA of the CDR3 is TGTGCCAGCAGCCCCAGACAGGGGGGTCGGGAGACCCAGTACTTC.

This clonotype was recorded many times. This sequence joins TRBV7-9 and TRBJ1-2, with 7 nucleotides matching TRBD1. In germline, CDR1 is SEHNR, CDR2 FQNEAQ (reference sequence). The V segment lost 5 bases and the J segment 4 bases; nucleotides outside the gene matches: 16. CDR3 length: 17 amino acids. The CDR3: CASSPGQDPPLSYGYTF. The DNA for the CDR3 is TGTGCCAGCAGCCCCGGACAGGACCCGCCCTTATCCTATGGCTACACCTTC.

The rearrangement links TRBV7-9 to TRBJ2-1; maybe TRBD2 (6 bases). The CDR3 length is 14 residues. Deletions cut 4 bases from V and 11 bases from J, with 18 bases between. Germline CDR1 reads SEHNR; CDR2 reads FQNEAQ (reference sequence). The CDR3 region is CASSSDGWAGQQFF. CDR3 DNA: TGTGCCAGCAGCTCAGACGGGTGGGCGGGGCAGCAGTTCTTC.

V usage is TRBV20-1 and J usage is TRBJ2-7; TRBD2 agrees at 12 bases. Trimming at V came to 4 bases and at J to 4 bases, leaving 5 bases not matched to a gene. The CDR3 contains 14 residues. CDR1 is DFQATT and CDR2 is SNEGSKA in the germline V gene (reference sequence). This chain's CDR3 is CSAISTSGSYEQYF. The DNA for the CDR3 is TGCAGTGCTATTTCGACTAGCGGGAGTTACGAGCAGTACTTC.

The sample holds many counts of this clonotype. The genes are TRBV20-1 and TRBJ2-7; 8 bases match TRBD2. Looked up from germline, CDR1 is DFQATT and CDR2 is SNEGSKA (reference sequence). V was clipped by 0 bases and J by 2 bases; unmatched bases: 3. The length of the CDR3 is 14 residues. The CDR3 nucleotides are TGCAGTGCTAGAGAACTAGCGGACACCTACGAGCAGTACTTC. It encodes CSARELADTYEQYF.

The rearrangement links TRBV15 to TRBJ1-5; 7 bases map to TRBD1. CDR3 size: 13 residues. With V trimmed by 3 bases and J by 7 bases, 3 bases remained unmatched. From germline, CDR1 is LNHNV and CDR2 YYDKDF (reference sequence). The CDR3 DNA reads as TGTGCCACCAGCAGGACAGGGAGGCAGCCCCAGCATTTT. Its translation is CATSRTGRQPQHF.

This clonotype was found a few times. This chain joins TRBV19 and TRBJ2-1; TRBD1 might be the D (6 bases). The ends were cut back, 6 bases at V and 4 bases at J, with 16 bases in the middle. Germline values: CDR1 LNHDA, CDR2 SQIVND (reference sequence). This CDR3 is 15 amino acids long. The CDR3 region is CASRPRGTLYNEQFF. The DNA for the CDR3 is TGTGCCAGTAGACCCAGGGGAACTTTATACAATGAGCAGTTCTTC.

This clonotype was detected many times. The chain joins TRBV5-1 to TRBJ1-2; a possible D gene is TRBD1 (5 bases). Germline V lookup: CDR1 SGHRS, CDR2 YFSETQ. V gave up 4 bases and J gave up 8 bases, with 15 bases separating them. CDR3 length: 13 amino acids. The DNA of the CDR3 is TGCGCCAGCAGCCTCTCCGGGGACGGGGGCTACACCTTC. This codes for CASSLSGDGGYTF.

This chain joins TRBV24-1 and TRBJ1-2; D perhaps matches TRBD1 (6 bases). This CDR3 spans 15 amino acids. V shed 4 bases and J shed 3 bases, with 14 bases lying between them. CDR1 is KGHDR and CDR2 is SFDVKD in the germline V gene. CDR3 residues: CATSDPGQTHYGYTF. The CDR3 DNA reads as TGTGCCACCAGTGACCCCGGACAGACACACTATGGCTACACCTTC.

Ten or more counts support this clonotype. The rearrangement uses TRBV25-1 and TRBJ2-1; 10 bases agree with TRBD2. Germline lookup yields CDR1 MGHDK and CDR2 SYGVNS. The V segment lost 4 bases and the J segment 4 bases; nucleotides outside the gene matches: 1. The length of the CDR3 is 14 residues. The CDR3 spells CASSVAGGYNEQFF. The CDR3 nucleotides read TGTGCCAGCAGTGTAGCGGGGGGTTACAATGAGCAGTTCTTC.

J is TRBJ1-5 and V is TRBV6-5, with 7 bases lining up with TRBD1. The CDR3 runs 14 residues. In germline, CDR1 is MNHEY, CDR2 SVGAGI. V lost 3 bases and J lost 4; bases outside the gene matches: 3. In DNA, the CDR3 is TGTGCCAGCAGTTATCAGGGACAGAATCAGCCCCAGCATTTT. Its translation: CASSYQGQNQPQHF.

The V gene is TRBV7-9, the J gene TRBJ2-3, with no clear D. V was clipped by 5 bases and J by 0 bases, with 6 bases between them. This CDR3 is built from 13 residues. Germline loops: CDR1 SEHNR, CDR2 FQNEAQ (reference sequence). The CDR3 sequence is CASSGISTDTQYF. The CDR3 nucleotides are TGTGCCAGCAGCGGGATAAGCACAGATACGCAGTATTTT. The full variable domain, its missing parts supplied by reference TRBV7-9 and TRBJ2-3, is DTGVSQNPRHKITKRGQNVTFRCDPISEHNRLYWYRQTLGQGPEFLTYFQNEAQLEKSRLLSDRFSAERPKGSFSTLEIQRTEQGDSAMYLCASSGISTDTQYFGPGTRLTVL.

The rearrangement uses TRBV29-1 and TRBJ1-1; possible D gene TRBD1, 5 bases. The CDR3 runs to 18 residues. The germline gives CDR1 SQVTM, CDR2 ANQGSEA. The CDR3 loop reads CNAVSLGGGQGVNTEAFF. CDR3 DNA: TGCAACGCAGTCAGCCTCGGGGGGGGTCAGGGCGTGAACACTGAAGCTTTCTTT.

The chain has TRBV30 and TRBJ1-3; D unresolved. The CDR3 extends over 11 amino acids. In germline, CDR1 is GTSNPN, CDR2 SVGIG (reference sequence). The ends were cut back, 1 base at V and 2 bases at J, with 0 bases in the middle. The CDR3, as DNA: TGTGCCTGGAGTGCTGGAAACACCATATATTTT. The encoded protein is CAWSAGNTIYF. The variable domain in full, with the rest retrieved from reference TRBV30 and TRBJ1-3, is SQTIHQWPATLVQPVGSPLSLECTVEGTSNPNLYWYRQAAGRGLQLLFYSVGIGQISSEVPQNLSASRPQDRQFILSSKKLLLSDSGFYLCAWSAGNTIYFGEGSWLTVV.

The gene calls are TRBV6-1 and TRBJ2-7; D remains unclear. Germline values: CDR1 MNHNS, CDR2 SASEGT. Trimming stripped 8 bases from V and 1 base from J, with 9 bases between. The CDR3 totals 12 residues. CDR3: CASDVRSYEQYF. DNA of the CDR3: TGTGCCAGCGACGTTAGATCCTACGAGCAGTACTTC.

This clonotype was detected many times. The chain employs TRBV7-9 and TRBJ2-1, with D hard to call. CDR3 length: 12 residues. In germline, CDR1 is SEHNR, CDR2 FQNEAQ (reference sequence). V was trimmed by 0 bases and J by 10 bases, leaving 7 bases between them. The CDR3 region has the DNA TGTGCCAGCAGCTTAGCTGATCGAGAGCAGTTCTTC. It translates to CASSLADREQFF.

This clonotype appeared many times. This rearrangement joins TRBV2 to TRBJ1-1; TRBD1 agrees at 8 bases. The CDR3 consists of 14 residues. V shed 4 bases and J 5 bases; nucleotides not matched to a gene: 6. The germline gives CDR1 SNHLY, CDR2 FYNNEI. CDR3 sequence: CASSGTGFGTEAFF. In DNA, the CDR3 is TGTGCCAGCAGTGGGACAGGGTTTGGGACTGAAGCTTTCTTT. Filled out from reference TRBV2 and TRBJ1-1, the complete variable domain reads EPEVTQTPSHQVTQMGQEVILRCVPISNHLYFYWYRQILGQKVEFLVSFYNNEISEKSEIFDDQFSVERPDGSNFTLKIRSTKLEDSAMYFCASSGTGFGTEAFFGQGTRLTVV.

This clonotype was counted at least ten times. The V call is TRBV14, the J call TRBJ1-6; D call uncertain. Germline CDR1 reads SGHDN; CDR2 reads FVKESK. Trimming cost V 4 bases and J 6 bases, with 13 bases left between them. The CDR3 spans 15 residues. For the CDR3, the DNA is TGTGCCAGCAGCCCCCTAGGAGGGCTTAATTCACCCCTCCACTTT. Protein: CASSPLGGLNSPLHF.